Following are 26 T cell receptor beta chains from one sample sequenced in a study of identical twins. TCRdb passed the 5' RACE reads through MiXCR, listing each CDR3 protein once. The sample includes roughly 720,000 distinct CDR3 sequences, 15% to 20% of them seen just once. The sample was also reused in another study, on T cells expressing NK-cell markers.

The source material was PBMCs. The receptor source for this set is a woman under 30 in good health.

DNA for the CDR3: TGCAGCTCTTTCGAGGCTACCCCTAGCACAGATACGCAGTATTTT. As protein: CSSFEATPSTDTQYF. The chain is built from TRBV29-1 and TRBJ2-3; D is unresolved. Trimming shortened V by 8 bases and J by 0 bases, and 18 bases separated the two germline ends. Germline V gene sequence: CDR1 SQVTM, CDR2 ANQGSEA. This CDR3 spans 15 amino acids.

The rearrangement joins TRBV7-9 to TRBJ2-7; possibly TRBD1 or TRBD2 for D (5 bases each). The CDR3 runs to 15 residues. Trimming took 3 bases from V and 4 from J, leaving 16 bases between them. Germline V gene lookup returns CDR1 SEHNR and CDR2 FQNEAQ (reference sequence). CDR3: CASSFEGILSYEQYF. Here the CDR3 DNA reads TGTGCCAGCAGCTTCGAGGGGATTCTTTCTTACGAGCAGTACTTC.

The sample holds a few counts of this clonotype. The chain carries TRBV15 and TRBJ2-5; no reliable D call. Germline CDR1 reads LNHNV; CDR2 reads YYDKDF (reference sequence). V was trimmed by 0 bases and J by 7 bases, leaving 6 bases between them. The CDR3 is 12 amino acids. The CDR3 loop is CATSRDTGTQYF. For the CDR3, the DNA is TGTGCCACCAGCAGAGATACGGGGACCCAGTACTTC.

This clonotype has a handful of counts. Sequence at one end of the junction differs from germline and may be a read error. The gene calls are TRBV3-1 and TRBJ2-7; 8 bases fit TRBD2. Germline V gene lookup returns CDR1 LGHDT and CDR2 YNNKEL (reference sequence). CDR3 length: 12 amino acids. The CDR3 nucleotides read TGCGCCCCACGGGGGGGACTCTACGAGCAGTACTTC. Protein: CAPRGGLYEQYF.

For the CDR3, the DNA is TGTGCCAGCAGCTTAGCGCGGGTAGGCTATACAAGCTCCTACGAGCAGTACTTC. This gives the protein CASSLARVGYTSSYEQYF. The J gene is TRBJ2-7, the V gene TRBV7-8, with D possibly being TRBD2 (5 bases). The germline CDR1 and CDR2 sequences are SGHVS and FQNEAQ. This CDR3 region has 18 residues. V was clipped by 0 bases and J by 0 bases, with 18 bases between them.

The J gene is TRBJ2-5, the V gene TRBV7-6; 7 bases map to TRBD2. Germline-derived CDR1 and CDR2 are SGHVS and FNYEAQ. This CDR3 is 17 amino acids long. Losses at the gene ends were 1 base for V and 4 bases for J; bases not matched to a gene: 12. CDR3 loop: CASSLEYGGRLRETQYF. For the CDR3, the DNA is TGTGCCAGCAGCTTAGAATACGGCGGGAGACTGCGAGAGACCCAGTACTTC.

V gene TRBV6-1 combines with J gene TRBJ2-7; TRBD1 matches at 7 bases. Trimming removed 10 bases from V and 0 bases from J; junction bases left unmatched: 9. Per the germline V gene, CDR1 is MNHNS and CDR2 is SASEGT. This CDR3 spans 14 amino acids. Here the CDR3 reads CATEVDRDSYEQYF. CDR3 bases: TGTGCCACCGAGGTTGACAGGGACTCCTACGAGCAGTACTTC.

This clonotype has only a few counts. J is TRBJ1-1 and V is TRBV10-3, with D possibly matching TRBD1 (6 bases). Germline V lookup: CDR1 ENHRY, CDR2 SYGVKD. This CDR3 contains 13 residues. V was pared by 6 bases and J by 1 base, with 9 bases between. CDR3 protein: CAIRLQGNTEAFF. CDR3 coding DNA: TGTGCCATCAGATTACAGGGGAACACTGAAGCTTTCTTT.

For the CDR3, the DNA is TGTGCCAGCAGCCAGGCAGGGACGAACACCGGGGAGCTGTTTTTT. It is translated as CASSQAGTNTGELFF. V gene TRBV7-2 combines with J gene TRBJ2-2, with TRBD1 as a possible D gene (5 bases). With 5 bases removed from V and 0 bases from J, the gap between germline ends came to 10 bases. The CDR3 contains 15 residues. Germline values: CDR1 SGHTA, CDR2 FQGNSA.

CDR3 nucleotide sequence: TGTGCCAGCCTCAGGGGGAGCTTTTACGAGCAGTACTTC. Amino acids: CASLRGSFYEQYF. The V call is TRBV6-1, the J call TRBJ2-7, with 7 bases fitting TRBD1. The length of the CDR3 is 13 residues. V was pared by 8 bases and J by 4 bases, with 8 bases of the junction left unmatched. Per germline, CDR1 MNHNS and CDR2 SASEGT.

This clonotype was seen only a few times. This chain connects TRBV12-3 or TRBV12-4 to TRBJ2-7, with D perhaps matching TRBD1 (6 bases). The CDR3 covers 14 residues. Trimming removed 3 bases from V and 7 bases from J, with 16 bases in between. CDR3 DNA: TGTGCCAGCAGTTTGGACAGAGCCTTGAGGGAGCAGTACTTC. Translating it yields CASSLDRALREQYF.

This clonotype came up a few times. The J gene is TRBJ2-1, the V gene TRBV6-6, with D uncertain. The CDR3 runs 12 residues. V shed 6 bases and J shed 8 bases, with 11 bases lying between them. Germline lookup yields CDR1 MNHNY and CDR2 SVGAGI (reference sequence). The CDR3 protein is CASRIFEDEQFF. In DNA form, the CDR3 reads TGTGCCAGCAGGATCTTTGAAGATGAGCAGTTCTTC.

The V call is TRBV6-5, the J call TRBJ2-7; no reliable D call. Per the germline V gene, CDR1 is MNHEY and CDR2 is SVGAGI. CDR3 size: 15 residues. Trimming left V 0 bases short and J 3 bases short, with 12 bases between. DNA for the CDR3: TGTGCCAGCAGTTACTCGCAGCCCCGAATCTACGAGCAGTACTTC. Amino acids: CASSYSQPRIYEQYF.

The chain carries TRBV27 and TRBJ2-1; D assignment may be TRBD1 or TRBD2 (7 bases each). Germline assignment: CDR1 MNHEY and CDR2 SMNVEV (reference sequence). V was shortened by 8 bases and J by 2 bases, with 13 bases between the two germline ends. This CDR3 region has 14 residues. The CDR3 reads CASGPGGAYNEQFF. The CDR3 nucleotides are TGTGCCAGCGGACCAGGGGGGGCCTACAATGAGCAGTTCTTC.

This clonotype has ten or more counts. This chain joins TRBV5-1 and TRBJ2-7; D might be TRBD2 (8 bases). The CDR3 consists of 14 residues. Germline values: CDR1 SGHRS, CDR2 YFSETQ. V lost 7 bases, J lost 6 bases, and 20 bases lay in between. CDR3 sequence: CASASGGSGGEQYF. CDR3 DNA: TGCGCCAGCGCGAGCGGGGGCTCAGGGGGCGAGCAGTACTTC.

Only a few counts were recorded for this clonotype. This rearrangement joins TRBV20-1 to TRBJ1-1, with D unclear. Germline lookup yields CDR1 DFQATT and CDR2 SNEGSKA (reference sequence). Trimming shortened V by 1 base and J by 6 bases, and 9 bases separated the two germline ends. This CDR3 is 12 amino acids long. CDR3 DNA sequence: TGCAGTGCTAGAGCTGTGTATCCTGAAGCTTTCTTT. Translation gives CSARAVYPEAFF.

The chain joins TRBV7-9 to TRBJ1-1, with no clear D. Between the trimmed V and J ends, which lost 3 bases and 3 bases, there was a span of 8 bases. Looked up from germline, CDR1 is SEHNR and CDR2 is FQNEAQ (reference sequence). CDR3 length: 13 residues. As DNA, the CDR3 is TGTGCCAGCAGCTTTCTGGCGGACACTGAAGCTTTCTTT. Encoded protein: CASSFLADTEAFF.

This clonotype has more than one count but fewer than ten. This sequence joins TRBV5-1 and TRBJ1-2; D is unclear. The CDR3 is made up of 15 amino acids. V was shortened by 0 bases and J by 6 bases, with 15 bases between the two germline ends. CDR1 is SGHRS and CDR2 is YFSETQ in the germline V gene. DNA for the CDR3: TGCGCCAGCAGCTTGGGCGGACCACTGGACGATGGCTACACCTTC. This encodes CASSLGGPLDDGYTF.

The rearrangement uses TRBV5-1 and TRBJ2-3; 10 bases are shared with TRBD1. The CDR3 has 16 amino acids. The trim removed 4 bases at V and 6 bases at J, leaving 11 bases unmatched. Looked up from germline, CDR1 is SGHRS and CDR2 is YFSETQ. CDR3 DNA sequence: TGCGCCAGCAGCAAGTCCGGGACAGGGGTACCGGATACGCAGTATTTT. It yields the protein CASSKSGTGVPDTQYF.

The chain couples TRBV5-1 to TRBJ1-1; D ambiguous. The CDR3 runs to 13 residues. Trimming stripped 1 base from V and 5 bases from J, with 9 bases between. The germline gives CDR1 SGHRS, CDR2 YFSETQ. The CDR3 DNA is TGCGCCAGCAGCTTGTTGATGGGGACTGAAGCTTTCTTT. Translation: CASSLLMGTEAFF.

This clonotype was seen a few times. The CDR3 sequence: CASSASRAGMNTEAFF. The CDR3 nucleotides read TGCGCCAGCAGCGCGAGCAGGGCGGGAATGAACACTGAAGCTTTCTTT. This chain uses TRBV4-3 with TRBJ1-1, with D maybe TRBD1 (5 bases). The CDR3 totals 16 residues. V was shortened by 5 bases and J by 0 bases, with 16 bases between the two germline ends. The V gene's germline CDR1 is LGHNA and CDR2 YSLEER.

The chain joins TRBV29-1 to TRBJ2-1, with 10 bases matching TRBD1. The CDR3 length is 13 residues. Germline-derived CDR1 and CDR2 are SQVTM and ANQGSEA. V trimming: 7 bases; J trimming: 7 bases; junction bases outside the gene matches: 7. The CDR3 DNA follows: TGCAGCGGTTTCCGGGACAGGGGTAATGAGCAGTTCTTC. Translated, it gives CSGFRDRGNEQFF.

As DNA, the CDR3 is TGCAGTGCTAAAGAAGGACACTCGAACACTGAAGCTTTCTTT. Translated, it gives CSAKEGHSNTEAFF. J is TRBJ1-1 and V is TRBV20-1; D is perhaps TRBD1 (5 bases). Trimming left V 4 bases short and J 1 base short, with 13 bases between. The CDR3 sequence is 14 residues long. CDR1 is DFQATT and CDR2 is SNEGSKA in the germline V gene (reference sequence).

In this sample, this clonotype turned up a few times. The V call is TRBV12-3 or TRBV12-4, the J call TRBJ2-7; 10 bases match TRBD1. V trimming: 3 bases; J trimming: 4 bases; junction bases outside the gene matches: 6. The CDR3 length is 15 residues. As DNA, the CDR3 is TGTGCCAGCAGTTTGGGTTGGGACAGGGGTTACGAGCAGTACTTC. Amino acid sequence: CASSLGWDRGYEQYF.

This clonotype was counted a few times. The CDR3 coding sequence is TGCGCCAGTTCGGGAGTGTCGACGAAGCAGTACTTC. It yields the protein CASSGVSTKQYF. The chain links TRBV10-2 to TRBJ2-7; D is perhaps TRBD2 (6 bases). This CDR3 spans 12 amino acids. V lost 9 bases and J lost 8, with 17 bases in between. Germline lookup yields CDR1 WSHSY and CDR2 SAAADI.

In DNA form, the CDR3 reads TGCGCCAGCAGTGTACTAGCGGGAACCTACGAGCAGTACTTC. Translating gives CASSVLAGTYEQYF. The V call is TRBV10-2, the J call TRBJ2-7, with 10 positions matching TRBD2. The ends lost 4 bases at V and 2 bases at J; junction bases unmatched: 2. The CDR3 contains 14 residues. The germline CDR1 and CDR2 sequences are WSHSY and SAAADI.